The next 18 T cell receptor beta chains were all read from a single sample in a study of tumor-infiltrating lymphocytes in oesophageal squamous cell carcinoma. TCRdb ran MiXCR on the PCR reads and lists one entry per CDR3 protein. The sample lists around 19,000 distinct CDR3 sequences; around 40% were seen once. Material for sequencing was normal esophageal tissue next to the tumor. Receptors were obtained from a female donor with esophageal squamous cell carcinoma.

In this sample, this clonotype turned up many times. The chain joins TRBV5-5 to TRBJ2-7; 14 bases align to TRBD2. There are 15 residues in the CDR3. V was clipped by 3 bases and J by 4 bases; unmatched bases: 3. The germline V gene encodes CDR1 SGHKS and CDR2 YYEKEE (reference sequence). CDR3 in amino acids: CASSYRLAGGYEQYF. CDR3 DNA: TGTGCCAGCAGCTACAGACTAGCGGGAGGGTACGAGCAGTACTTC.

This clonotype is medium-sized (0.01 to 0.1%). The chain recombines TRBV19 with TRBJ1-2; tentative D call: TRBD1 (6 bases). Trimming cost V 4 bases and J 7 bases, with 10 bases left between them. The CDR3 totals 12 residues. The V gene's germline CDR1 is LNHDA and CDR2 SQIVND (reference sequence). CDR3 DNA: TGTGCCAGTAGTACCCGACAGGCTGGCTACACCTTC. Translation: CASSTRQAGYTF.

This clonotype has a handful of counts. The rearrangement uses TRBV6-1 and TRBJ2-4, with 9 bases matching TRBD1. The J call may be wrong; the DNA end is better matched by TRBJ2-7. The CDR3 length is 14 residues. Germline CDR1 MNHNS, CDR2 SASEGT. CDR3 residues: CASSDPGTGYEQYF. For the CDR3, the DNA is TGTGCCAGCAGCGACCCCGGGACAGGGTACGAGCAGTACTTC.

Ten or more counts support this clonotype. A much larger clone lies a single base off, so this may be a read error. The chain is built from TRBV7-3 and TRBJ2-7, with 8 positions matching TRBD1. Trimming cost V 4 bases and J 7 bases; bases outside gene matches: 6. Germline assignment: CDR1 SGHTA and CDR2 FQGTGA. The CDR3 length is 13 residues. CDR3 DNA sequence: TGTGCCAGCAGCTCCGGGACAGGTCTTGAGCAGTACTTC. Its protein is CASSSGTGLEQYF.

This clonotype was recorded at least ten times. The rearrangement joins TRBV7-3 to TRBJ2-5; no definite D call. The germline V gene encodes CDR1 SGHTA and CDR2 FQGTGA. The CDR3 is made up of 12 amino acids. V lost 1 base, J lost 11 bases, and 11 bases lay in between. The chain's CDR3 is CASSLKGREQYF. The CDR3 DNA reads as TGTGCCAGCAGCTTAAAGGGTAGAGAGCAGTACTTC.

This clonotype was detected a few times. J is TRBJ2-1 and V is TRBV7-2; TRBD2 agrees at 10 bases. Germline-derived CDR1 and CDR2 are SGHTA and FQGNSA. The junction had 4 bases not matched to a gene; V was cut back by 5 bases and J by 3 bases. This CDR3 region has 15 residues. CDR3 protein: CASSDTSGNYNEQFF. The CDR3 coding sequence is TGTGCCAGCAGCGATACTAGCGGGAACTACAATGAGCAGTTCTTC.

There are a few counts of this clonotype. The J gene is TRBJ2-1, the V gene TRBV15; tentatively, D is TRBD2 (5 bases). With 5 bases removed from V and 7 bases from J, the gap between germline ends came to 24 bases. Looked up from germline, CDR1 is LNHNV and CDR2 is YYDKDF (reference sequence). This CDR3 is built from 17 residues. Here the CDR3 DNA reads TGTGCCACCAGCTTTGGGCCAGCTGCGGGCCGATTAAATGAGCAGTTCTTC. Its protein is CATSFGPAAGRLNEQFF.

The chain employs TRBV7-9 and TRBJ2-1; no definite D call. The J call is in doubt because the DNA end fits TRBJ2-7 better. Germline values: CDR1 SEHNR, CDR2 FQNEAQ (reference sequence). The CDR3 has 15 amino acids. The CDR3 loop reads CASSSATTVHNEQYF. The CDR3 DNA is TGTGCCAGCAGCTCGGCTACAACCGTACACAATGAGCAGTACTTC.

In its sample, this clonotype was seen a few times. The rearrangement uses TRBV7-2 and TRBJ2-7, with 9 nucleotides matching TRBD1. Germline V gene lookup returns CDR1 SGHTA and CDR2 FQGNSA. The ends lost 3 bases at V and 4 bases at J; junction bases unmatched: 7. CDR3 size: 15 residues. CDR3 sequence: CASSFRGTGSYEQYF. In nucleotides, the CDR3 is TGTGCCAGCAGCTTCAGGGGGACAGGGAGTTACGAGCAGTACTTC.

This clonotype was detected ten times or more. The rearrangement uses TRBV5-1 and TRBJ2-1; perhaps TRBD1 as D (5 bases). The better agreement between TRBJ2-7 and the DNA end casts doubt on the J call. The germline gives CDR1 SGHRS, CDR2 YFSETQ. CDR3 size: 14 residues. CDR3: CASSLAAGLIEQYF. CDR3 bases: TGCGCCAGCAGCTTGGCCGCAGGGTTAATCGAGCAGTACTTC.

V is TRBV7-4 and J is TRBJ2-6; TRBD2 matches 12 bases. The last part of the DNA fits TRBJ2-5 better; the J call may be wrong. CDR3 length: 17 residues. Germline lookup yields CDR1 SGHVT and CDR2 SQSDAQ. This chain's CDR3 is CASEPAIGLAGQETQYF. CDR3 DNA: TGTGCCAGCGAACCCGCTATAGGACTAGCGGGACAGGAGACCCAGTACTTC.

This clonotype was seen at least ten times. V gene TRBV2 combines with J gene TRBJ1-2; D not certain. The V end lost 3 bases, the J end lost 5 bases, and 13 bases lay between the germline ends. The germline gives CDR1 SNHLY, CDR2 FYNNEI. The CDR3 extends over 14 amino acids. The CDR3: CASSDKPPGYGYTF. The CDR3 bases are TGTGCCAGCAGTGATAAGCCCCCAGGATATGGCTACACCTTC.

This rearrangement joins TRBV11-3 to TRBJ2-1, with 7 bases identical to TRBD2. V lost 2 bases, J lost 6 bases, and 1 base stayed unmatched. Germline V gene sequence: CDR1 SGHNT, CDR2 YENEEA. The CDR3 is 13 amino acids. The CDR3 region has the DNA TGTGCCAGCAGCTTACGGGGGGTCAATGAGCAGTTCTTC. Its translation: CASSLRGVNEQFF. The full variable domain, with the rest looked up from reference TRBV11-3 and TRBJ2-1, is EAGVVQSPRYKIIEKKQPVAFWCNPISGHNTLYWYLQNLGQGPELLIRYENEEAVDDSQLPKDRFSAERLKGVDSTLKIQPAELGDSAVYLCASSLRGVNEQFFGPGTRLTVL.

CDR3 sequence reads: CASSLLSGSKNIQYF. The DNA of the CDR3 is TGTGCCAGCAGCTTACTTAGCGGGAGCAAAAACATTCAGTACTTC. V gene TRBV7-2 combines with J gene TRBJ2-4; 9 bases are shared with TRBD2. Losses at the gene ends were 2 bases for V and 3 bases for J; bases not matched to a gene: 2. Germline V gives CDR1 SGHTA, CDR2 FQGNSA. The CDR3 consists of 15 residues.

This clonotype was counted between two and nine times. V is TRBV7-6 and J is TRBJ2-1; a weak D match, TRBD2 (5 bases). Germline CDR1 SGHVS, CDR2 FNYEAQ. This CDR3 has 15 residues. Trimming took 5 bases from V and 4 from J, leaving 15 bases between them. CDR3 nucleotide sequence: TGTGCCAGCAGCCGTTCACTAGTGAGTTACAATGAGCAGTTCTTC. Residues: CASSRSLVSYNEQFF. Combining the CDR3 with reference TRBV7-6 and TRBJ2-1 gives the whole variable domain GAGVSQSPRYKVTKRGQDVALRCDPISGHVSLYWYRQALGQGPEFLTYFNYEAQQDKSGLPNDRFSAERPEGSISTLTIQRTEQRDSAMYRCASSRSLVSYNEQFFGPGTRLTVL.

This clonotype was counted ten times or more. This may stem from a read error, because a much larger clone lies one nucleotide away. The chain uses TRBV7-3 and TRBJ2-7; 9 positions match TRBD2. CDR1 and CDR2 from the germline V gene are SGHTA and FQGTGA. The V segment lost 6 bases and the J segment 7 bases; nucleotides outside the gene matches: 13. This CDR3 is 15 amino acids long. DNA for the CDR3: TGTGCCAGCAGTCTCAGCGGGGGGCTAGGGAATGAGCAGTACTTC. This encodes CASSLSGGLGNEQYF.

The table lists this clonotype with many counts. The CDR3 region has the DNA TGTGCCAGCAGCCGCGGGACAGGTATGTCCTACGAGCAGTACTTC. Amino acid sequence: CASSRGTGMSYEQYF. This chain joins TRBV5-4 and TRBJ2-4; 8 bases are a match to TRBD1. With the DNA end fitting TRBJ2-7 better, the J assignment may be wrong. The CDR3 length is 15 residues. In germline, CDR1 is SGHNT, CDR2 YYREEE (reference sequence).

The CDR3 DNA is TGTGCCAGCAGTTACGGGGAGAACACCGGGGAGCTGTTTTTT. This translates into CASSYGENTGELFF. The chain uses TRBV6-9 and TRBJ2-2, with D tentatively TRBD2 (5 bases). Trimming shortened V by 3 bases and J by 1 base, and 6 bases separated the two germline ends. In germline, CDR1 is MNHGY, CDR2 SVAAGI. This CDR3 is 14 amino acids long.